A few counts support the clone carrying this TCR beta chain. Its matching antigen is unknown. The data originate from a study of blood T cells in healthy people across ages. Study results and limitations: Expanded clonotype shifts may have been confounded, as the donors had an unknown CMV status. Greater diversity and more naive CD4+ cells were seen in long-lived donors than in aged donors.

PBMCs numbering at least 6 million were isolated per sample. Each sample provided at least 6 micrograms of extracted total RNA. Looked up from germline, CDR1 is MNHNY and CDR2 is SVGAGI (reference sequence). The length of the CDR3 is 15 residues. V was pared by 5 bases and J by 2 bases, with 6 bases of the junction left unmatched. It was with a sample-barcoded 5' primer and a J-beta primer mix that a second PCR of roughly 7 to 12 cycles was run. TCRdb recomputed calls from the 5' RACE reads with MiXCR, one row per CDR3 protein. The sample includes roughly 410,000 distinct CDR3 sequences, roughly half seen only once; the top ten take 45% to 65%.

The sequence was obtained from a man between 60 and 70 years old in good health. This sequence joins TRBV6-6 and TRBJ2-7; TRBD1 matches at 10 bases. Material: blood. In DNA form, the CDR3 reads TGTGCCAGCAGTCACCCGGGACAGGGGACCTACGAGCAGTACTTC. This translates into CASSHPGQGTYEQYF.